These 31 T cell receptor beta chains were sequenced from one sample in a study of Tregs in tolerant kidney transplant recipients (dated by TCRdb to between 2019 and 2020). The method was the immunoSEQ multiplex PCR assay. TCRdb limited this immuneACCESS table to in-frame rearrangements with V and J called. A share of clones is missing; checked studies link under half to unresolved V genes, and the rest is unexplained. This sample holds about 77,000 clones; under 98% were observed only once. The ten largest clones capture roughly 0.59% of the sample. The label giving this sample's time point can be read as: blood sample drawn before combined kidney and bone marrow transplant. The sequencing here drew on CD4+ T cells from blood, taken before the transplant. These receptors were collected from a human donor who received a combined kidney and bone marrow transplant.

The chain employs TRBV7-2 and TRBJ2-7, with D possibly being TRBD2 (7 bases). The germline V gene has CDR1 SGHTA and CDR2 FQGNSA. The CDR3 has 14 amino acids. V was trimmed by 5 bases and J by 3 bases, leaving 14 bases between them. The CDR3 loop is CASSRQAGHYEQYF. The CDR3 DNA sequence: TGTGCCAGCAGCCGCCAAGCGGGACACTACGAGCAGTACTTC. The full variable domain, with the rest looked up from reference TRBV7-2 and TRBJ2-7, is GAGVSQSPSNKVTEKGKDVELRCDPISGHTALYWYRQSLGQGLEFLIYFQGNSAPDKSGLPSDRFSAERTGGSVSTLTIQRTQQEDSAVYLCASSRQAGHYEQYFGPGTRLTVT.

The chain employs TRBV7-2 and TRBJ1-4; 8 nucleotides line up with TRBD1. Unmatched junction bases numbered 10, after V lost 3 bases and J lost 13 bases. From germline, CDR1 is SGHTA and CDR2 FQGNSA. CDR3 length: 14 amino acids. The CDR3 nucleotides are TGTGCCAGCAGCTTCCTACGACAGGGGAATTTACTGTTTTTT. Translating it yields CASSFLRQGNLLFF.

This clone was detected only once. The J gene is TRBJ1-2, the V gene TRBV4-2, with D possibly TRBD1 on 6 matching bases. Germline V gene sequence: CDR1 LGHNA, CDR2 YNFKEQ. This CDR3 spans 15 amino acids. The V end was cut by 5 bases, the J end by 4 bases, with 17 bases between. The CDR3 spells CASSESTGLAYGYTF. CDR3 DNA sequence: TGTGCCAGCAGCGAGTCGACAGGCTTGGCCTATGGCTACACCTTC.

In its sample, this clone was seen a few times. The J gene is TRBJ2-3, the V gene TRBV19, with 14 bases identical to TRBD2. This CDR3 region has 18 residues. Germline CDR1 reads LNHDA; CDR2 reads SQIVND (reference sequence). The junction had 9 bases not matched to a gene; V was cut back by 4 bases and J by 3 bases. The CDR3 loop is CASSRPGLAGGRTDTQYF. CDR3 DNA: TGTGCCAGTAGTAGGCCCGGACTAGCGGGGGGTCGGACAGATACGCAGTATTTT. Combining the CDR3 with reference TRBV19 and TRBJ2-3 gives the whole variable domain DGGITQSPKYLFRKEGQNVTLSCEQNLNHDAMYWYRQDPGQGLRLIYYSQIVNDFQKGDIAEGYSVSREKKESFPLTVTSAQKNPTAFYLCASSRPGLAGGRTDTQYFGPGTRLTVL.

The CDR3 spells CASSYMTRNTEAFF. In DNA form, the CDR3 reads TGCGCCAGCAGCTATATGACACGGAACACTGAAGCTTTCTTT. The chain uses TRBV5-1 and TRBJ1-1; no firm D call. Germline values: CDR1 SGHRS, CDR2 YFSETQ. The CDR3 loop spans 14 amino acids. The ends were cut back, 3 bases at V and 1 base at J, with 10 bases in the middle.

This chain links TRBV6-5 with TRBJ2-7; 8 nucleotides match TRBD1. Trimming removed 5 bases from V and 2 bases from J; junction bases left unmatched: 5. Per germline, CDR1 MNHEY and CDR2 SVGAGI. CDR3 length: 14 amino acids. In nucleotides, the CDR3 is TGTGCCAGCAGTCTTCGACAGGGGCCCTACGAGCAGTACTTC. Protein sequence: CASSLRQGPYEQYF.

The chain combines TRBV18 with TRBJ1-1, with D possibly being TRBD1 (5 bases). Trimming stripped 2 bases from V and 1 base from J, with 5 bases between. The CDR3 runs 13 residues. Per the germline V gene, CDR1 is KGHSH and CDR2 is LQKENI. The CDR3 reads CASSPRGNTEAFF. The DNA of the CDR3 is TGTGCCAGCTCACCAAGGGGGAACACTGAAGCTTTCTTT.

CDR3 coding DNA: TGTGCCAGCAGCGTCCACGGTAGAGACACTGAAGCTTTCTTT. This translates into CASSVHGRDTEAFF. This rearrangement joins TRBV7-2 to TRBJ1-1; no clear D. The ends were cut back, 5 bases at V and 3 bases at J, with 13 bases in the middle. This CDR3 is 14 amino acids long. Germline loops: CDR1 SGHTA, CDR2 FQGNSA.

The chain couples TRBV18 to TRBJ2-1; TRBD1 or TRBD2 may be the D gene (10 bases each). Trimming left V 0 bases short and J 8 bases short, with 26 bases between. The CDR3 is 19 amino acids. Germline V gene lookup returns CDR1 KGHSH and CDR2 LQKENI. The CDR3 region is CASSPPDRGPASGRDEQFF. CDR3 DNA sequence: TGTGCCAGCTCACCACCAGACAGGGGGCCGGCTAGCGGGAGAGATGAGCAGTTCTTC.

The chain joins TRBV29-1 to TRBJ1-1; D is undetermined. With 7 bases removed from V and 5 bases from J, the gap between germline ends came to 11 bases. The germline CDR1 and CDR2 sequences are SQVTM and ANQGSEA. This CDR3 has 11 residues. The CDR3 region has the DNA TGCAGCGCCGACCGGGGTACTGAAGCTTTCTTT. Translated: CSADRGTEAFF.

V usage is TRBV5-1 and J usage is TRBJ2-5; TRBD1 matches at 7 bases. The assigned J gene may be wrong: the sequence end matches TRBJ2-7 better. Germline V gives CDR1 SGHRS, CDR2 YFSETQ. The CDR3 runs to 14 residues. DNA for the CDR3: TGCGCCAGCAGTTTAAACAGGGGATCCTACGAGCAGTACTTC. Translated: CASSLNRGSYEQYF.

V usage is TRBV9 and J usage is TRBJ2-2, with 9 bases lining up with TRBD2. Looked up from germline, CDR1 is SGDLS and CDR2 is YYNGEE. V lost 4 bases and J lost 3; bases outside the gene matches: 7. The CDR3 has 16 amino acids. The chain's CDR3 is CASSSWTSEDTGELFF. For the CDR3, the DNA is TGTGCCAGCAGCTCATGGACTAGCGAAGACACCGGGGAGCTGTTTTTT.

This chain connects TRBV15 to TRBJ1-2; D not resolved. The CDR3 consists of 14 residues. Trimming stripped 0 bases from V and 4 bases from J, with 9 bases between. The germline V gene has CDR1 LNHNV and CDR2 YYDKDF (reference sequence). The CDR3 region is CATSREWRSYGYTF. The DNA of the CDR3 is TGTGCCACCAGCAGAGAATGGAGGAGCTATGGCTACACCTTC.

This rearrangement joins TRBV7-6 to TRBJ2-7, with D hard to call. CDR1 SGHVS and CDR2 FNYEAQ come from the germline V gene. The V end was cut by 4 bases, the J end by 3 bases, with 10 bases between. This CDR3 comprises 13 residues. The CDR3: CASSSEAHYEQYF. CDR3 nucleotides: TGTGCCAGCAGCTCTGAAGCGCACTACGAGCAGTACTTC.

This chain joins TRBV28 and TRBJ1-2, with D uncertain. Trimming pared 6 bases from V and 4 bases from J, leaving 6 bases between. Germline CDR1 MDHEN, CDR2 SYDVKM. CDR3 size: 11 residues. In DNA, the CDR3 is TGTGCCAGCAGAACAGCCTATGGCTACACCTTC. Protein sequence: CASRTAYGYTF.

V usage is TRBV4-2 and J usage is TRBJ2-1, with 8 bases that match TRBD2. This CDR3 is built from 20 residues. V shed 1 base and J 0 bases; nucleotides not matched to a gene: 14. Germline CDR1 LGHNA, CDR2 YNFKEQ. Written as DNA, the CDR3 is TGTGCCAGCAGCCAAGGGAATTTTGTCAGCGGGAGCCGCTCCTACAATGAGCAGTTCTTC. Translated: CASSQGNFVSGSRSYNEQFF.

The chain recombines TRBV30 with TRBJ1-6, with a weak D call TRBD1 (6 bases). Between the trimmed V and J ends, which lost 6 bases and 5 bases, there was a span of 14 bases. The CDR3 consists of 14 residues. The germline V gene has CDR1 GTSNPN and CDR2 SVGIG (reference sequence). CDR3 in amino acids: CACQQGTDNSPLHF. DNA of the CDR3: TGTGCCTGTCAACAGGGAACAGATAATTCACCCCTCCACTTT.

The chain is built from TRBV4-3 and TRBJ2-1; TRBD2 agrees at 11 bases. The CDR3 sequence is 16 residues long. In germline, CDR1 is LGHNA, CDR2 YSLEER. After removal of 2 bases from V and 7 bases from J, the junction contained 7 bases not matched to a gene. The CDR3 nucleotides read TGCGCCAGCAGCCAACCTACTAGCGGGAGTAGAAATGAGCAGTTCTTC. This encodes CASSQPTSGSRNEQFF.

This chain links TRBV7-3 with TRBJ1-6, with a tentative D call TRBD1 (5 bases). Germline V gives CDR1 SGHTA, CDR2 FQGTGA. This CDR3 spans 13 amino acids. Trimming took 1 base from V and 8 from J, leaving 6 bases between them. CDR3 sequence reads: CASSLRQHSPLHF. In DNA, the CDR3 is TGTGCCAGCAGCTTAAGACAGCATTCACCCCTCCACTTT.

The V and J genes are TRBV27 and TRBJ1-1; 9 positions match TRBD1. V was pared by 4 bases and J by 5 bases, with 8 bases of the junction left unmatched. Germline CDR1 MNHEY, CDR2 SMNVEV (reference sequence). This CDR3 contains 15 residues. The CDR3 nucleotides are TGTGCCAGCAGTTCCCCGGGGACAGGGAGGACTGAAGCTTTCTTT. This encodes CASSSPGTGRTEAFF.

The CDR3 region has the DNA TGTGCCAGCAGCCTAAGAGGGTTTTATGGCTACACCTTC. It encodes CASSLRGFYGYTF. The chain recombines TRBV7-2 with TRBJ1-2; D uncertain. The CDR3 spans 13 residues. CDR1 SGHTA and CDR2 FQGNSA come from the germline V gene. V dropped 5 bases and J dropped 5 bases, with 12 bases sitting between them. The variable domain in full, with the rest retrieved from reference TRBV7-2 and TRBJ1-2, is GAGVSQSPSNKVTEKGKDVELRCDPISGHTALYWYRQSLGQGLEFLIYFQGNSAPDKSGLPSDRFSAERTGGSVSTLTIQRTQQEDSAVYLCASSLRGFYGYTFGSGTRLTVV.

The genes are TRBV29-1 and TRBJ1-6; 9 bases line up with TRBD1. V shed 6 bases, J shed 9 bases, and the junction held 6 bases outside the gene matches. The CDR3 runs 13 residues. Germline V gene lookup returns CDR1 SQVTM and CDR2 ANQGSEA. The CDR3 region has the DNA TGCAGCGTCAGGACAGGGGCAAGTTCACCCCTCCACTTT. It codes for CSVRTGASSPLHF.

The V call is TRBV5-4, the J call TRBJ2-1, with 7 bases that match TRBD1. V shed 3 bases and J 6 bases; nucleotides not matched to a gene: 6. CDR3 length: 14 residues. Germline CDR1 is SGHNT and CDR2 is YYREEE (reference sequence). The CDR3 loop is CASSSGTVVNEQFF. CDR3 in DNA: TGTGCCAGCAGCTCCGGGACAGTGGTCAATGAGCAGTTCTTC.

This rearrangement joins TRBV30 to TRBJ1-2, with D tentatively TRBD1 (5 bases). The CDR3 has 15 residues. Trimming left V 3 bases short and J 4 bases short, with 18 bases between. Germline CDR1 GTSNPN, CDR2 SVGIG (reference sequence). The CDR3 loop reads CAWRGGRAPVYGYTF. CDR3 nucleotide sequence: TGTGCCTGGAGGGGGGGAAGGGCTCCTGTCTATGGCTACACCTTC.

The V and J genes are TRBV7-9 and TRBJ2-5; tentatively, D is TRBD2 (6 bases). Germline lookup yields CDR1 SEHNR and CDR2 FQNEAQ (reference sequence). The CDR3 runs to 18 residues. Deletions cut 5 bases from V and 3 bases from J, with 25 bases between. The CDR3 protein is CASSRTPKWEEGEETQYF. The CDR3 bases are TGTGCCAGCAGCCGAACGCCAAAGTGGGAGGAAGGGGAAGAGACCCAGTACTTC.

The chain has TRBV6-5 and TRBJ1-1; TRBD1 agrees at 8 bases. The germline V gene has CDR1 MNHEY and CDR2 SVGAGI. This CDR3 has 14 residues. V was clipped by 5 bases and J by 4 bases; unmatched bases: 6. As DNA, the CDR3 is TGTGCCAGCAGTCCGAACAGGGGGTTCACTGAAGCTTTCTTT. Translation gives CASSPNRGFTEAFF.

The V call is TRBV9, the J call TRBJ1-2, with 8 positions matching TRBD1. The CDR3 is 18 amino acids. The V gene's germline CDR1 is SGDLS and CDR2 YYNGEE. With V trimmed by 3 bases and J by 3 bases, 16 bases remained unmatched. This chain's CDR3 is CASSEDRTGRYYDYGYTF. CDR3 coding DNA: TGTGCCAGCAGCGAGGACAGGACAGGGAGGTATTACGACTATGGCTACACCTTC.

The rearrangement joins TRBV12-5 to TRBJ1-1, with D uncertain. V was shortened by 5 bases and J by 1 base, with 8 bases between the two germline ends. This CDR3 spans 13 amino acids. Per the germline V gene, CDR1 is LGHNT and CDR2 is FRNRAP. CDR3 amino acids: CASGTNRNTEAFF. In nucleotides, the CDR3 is TGTGCTAGTGGTACGAACAGGAACACTGAAGCTTTCTTT.

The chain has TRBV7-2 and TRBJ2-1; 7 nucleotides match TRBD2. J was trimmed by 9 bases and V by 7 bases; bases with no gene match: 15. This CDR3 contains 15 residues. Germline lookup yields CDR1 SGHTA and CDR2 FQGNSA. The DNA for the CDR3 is TGTGCCAGCACCCTAGACCCCAGCGGGACTTCTGAGCAGTTCTTC. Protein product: CASTLDPSGTSEQFF. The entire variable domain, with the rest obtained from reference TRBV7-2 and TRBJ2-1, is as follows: GAGVSQSPSNKVTEKGKDVELRCDPISGHTALYWYRQSLGQGLEFLIYFQGNSAPDKSGLPSDRFSAERTGGSVSTLTIQRTQQEDSAVYLCASTLDPSGTSEQFFGPGTRLTVL.

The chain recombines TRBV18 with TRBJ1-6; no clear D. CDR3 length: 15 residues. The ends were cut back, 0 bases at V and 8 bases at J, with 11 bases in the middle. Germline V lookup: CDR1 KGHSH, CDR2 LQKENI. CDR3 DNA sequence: TGTGCCAGCTCACCACCGGGCAGGATCCATTCACCCCTCCACTTT. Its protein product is CASSPPGRIHSPLHF.

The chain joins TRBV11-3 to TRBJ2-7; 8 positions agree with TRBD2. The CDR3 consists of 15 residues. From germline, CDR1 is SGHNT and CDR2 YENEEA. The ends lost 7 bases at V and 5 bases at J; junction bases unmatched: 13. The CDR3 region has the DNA TGTGCCAGCACCCCCCAGGTGGCGGGAGGAAACGAGCAGTACTTC. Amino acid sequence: CASTPQVAGGNEQYF.